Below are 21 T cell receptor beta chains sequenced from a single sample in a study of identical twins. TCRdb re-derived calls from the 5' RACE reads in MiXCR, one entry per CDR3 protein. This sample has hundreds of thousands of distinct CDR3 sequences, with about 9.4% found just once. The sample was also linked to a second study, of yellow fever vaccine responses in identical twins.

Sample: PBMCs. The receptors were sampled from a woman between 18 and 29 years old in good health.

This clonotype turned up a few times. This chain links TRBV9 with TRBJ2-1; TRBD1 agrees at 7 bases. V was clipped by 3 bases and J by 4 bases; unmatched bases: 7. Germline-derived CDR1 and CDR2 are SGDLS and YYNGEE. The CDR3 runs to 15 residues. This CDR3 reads CASSAPGQRYNEQFF. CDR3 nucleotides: TGTGCCAGCAGCGCCCCGGGACAGAGGTACAATGAGCAGTTCTTC. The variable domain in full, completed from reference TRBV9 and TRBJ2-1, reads DSGVTQTPKHLITATGQRVTLRCSPRSGDLSVYWYQQSLDQGLQFLIQYYNGEERAKGNILERFSAQQFPDLHSELNLSSLELGDSALYFCASSAPGQRYNEQFFGPGTRLTVL.

The CDR3 sequence is CASSLVAGGWGTQYF. The CDR3 DNA is TGTGCCAGCAGCTTAGTGGCAGGGGGCTGGGGGACCCAGTACTTC. This rearrangement joins TRBV7-8 to TRBJ2-5, with 8 bases lining up with TRBD1. CDR3 length: 15 residues. The V and J ends lost 1 base and 7 bases, in that order; junction bases with no gene match: 8. Per germline, CDR1 SGHVS and CDR2 FQNEAQ. Full variable domain (outside the CDR3, taken from reference TRBV7-8 and TRBJ2-5): GAGVSQSPRYKVAKRGQDVALRCDPISGHVSLFWYQQALGQGPEFLTYFQNEAQLDKSGLPSDRFFAERPEGSVSTLKIQRTQQEDSAVYLCASSLVAGGWGTQYFGPGTRLLVL.

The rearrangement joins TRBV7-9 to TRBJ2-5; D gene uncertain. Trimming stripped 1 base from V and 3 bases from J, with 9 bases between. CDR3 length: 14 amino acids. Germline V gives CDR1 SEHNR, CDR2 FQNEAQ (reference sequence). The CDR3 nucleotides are TGTGCCAGCAGCTTAGTCGCAAACAAAGAGACCCAGTACTTC. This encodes CASSLVANKETQYF.

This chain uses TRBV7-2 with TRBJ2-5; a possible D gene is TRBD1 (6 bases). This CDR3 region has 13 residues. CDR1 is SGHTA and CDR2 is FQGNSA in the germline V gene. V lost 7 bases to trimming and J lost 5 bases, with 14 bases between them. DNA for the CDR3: TGTGCCAGCACTCTAGGGGGTGGGGAGACCCAGTACTTC. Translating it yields CASTLGGGETQYF. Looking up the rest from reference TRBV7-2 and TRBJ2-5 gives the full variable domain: GAGVSQSPSNKVTEKGKDVELRCDPISGHTALYWYRQSLGQGLEFLIYFQGNSAPDKSGLPSDRFSAERTGGSVSTLTIQRTQQEDSAVYLCASTLGGGETQYFGPGTRLLVL.

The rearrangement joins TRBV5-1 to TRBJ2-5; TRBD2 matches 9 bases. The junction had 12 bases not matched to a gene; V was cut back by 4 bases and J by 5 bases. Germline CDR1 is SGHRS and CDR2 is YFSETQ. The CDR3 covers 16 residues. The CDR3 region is CASSRGGLAEGETQYF. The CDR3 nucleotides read TGCGCCAGCAGCCGTGGGGGACTAGCCGAGGGGGAGACCCAGTACTTC.

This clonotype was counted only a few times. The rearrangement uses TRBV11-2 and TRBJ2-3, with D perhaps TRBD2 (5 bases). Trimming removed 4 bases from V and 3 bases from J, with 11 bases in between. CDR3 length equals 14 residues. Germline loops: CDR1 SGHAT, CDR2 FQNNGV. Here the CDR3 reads CASSWLARTDTQYF. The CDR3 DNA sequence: TGTGCCAGCAGCTGGCTAGCTAGGACAGATACGCAGTATTTT.

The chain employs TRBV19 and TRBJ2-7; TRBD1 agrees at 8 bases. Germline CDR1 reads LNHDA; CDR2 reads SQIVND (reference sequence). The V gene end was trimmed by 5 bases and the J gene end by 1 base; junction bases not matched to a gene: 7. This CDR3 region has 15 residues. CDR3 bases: TGTGCCAGTAGTCCGGATGACAGGGGATCCTACGAGCAGTACTTC. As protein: CASSPDDRGSYEQYF.

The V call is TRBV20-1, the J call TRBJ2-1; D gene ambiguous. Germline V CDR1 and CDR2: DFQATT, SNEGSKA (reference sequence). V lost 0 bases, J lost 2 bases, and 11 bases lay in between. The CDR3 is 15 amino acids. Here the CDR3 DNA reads TGCAGTGCTAGAGATATGCGTAGGGCCTACAATGAGCAGTTCTTC. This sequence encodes CSARDMRRAYNEQFF.

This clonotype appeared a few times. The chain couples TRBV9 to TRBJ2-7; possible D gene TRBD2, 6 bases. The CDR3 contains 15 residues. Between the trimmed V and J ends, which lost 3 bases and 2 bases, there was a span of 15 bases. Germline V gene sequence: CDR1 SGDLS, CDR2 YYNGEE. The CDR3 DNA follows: TGTGCCAGCAGCGCCCGGACTATCTTACCCTACGAGCAGTACTTC. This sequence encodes CASSARTILPYEQYF.

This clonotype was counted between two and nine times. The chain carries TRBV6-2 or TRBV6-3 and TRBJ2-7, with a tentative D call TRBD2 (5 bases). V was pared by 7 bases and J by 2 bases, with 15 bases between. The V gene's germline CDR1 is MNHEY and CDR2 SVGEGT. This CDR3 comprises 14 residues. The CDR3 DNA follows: TGTGCCAGCACCGATACCCGGACTCCCTACGAGCAGTACTTC. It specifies CASTDTRTPYEQYF.

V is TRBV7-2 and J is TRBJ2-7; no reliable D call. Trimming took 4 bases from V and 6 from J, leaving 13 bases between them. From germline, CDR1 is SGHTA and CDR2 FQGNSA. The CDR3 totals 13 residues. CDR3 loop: CASSSWVEGEQYF. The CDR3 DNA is TGTGCCAGCAGCTCCTGGGTTGAAGGCGAGCAGTACTTC.

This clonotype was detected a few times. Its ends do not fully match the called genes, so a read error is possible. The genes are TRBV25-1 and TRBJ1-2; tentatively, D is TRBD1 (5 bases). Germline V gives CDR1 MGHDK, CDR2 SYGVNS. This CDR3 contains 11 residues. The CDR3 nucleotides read TGTGCCAGCAGTGAAGGGGCCACTTATGCCTTC. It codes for CASSEGATYAF.

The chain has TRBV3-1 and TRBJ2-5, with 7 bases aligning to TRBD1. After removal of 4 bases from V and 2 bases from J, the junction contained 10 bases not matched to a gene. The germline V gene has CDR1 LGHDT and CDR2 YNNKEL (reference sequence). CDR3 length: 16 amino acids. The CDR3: CASSLADRLLQETQYF. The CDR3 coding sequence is TGTGCCAGCAGCCTTGCGGACAGGCTCCTTCAAGAGACCCAGTACTTC.

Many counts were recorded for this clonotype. This chain's CDR3 is CSAYRGPPFYEQYF. For the CDR3, the DNA is TGCAGCGCATACAGGGGACCTCCATTCTACGAGCAGTACTTC. The chain combines TRBV29-1 with TRBJ2-7; 7 bases align to TRBD1. The CDR3 spans 14 residues. CDR1 is SQVTM, CDR2 ANQGSEA, per germline. The V gene end was trimmed by 7 bases and the J gene end by 3 bases; junction bases not matched to a gene: 12.

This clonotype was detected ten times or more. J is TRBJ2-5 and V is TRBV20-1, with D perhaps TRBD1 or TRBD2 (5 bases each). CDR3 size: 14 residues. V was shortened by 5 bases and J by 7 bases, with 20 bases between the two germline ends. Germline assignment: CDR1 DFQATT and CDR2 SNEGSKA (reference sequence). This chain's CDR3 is CSAPPETSGGTQYF. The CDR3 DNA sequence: TGCAGTGCTCCCCCCGAGACTTCTGGGGGGACCCAGTACTTC.

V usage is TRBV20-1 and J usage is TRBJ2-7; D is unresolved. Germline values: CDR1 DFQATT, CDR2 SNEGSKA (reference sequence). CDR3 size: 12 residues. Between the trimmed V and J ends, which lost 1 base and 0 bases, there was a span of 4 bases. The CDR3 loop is CSARGHSYEQYF. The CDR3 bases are TGCAGTGCTAGAGGGCACTCCTACGAGCAGTACTTC.

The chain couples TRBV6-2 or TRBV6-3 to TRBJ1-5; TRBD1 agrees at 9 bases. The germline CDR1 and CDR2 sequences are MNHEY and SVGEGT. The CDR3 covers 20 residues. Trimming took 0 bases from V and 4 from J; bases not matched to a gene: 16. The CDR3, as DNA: TGTGCCAGCAGTTACTCCGTCATACAGGGGGCGGACAGAAGGAATCAGCCCCAGCATTTT. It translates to CASSYSVIQGADRRNQPQHF.

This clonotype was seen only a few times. The CDR3 spells CASSTLGTRAYNEQFF. CDR3 sequence (DNA): TGTGCCAGCAGTACCCTCGGGACCAGGGCCTACAATGAGCAGTTCTTC. The chain has TRBV6-1 and TRBJ2-1, with D perhaps assigned TRBD1 or TRBD2 (5 bases each). V was shortened by 5 bases and J by 2 bases, with 16 bases between the two germline ends. Per germline, CDR1 MNHNS and CDR2 SASEGT. This CDR3 comprises 16 residues.

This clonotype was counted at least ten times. The CDR3 protein is CASSLNLRTGENSYEQYF. As DNA, the CDR3 is TGCGCCAGCAGCCTCAACCTCCGGACAGGGGAGAACTCCTACGAGCAGTACTTC. The chain couples TRBV5-1 to TRBJ2-7, with 9 bases aligning to TRBD1. Trimming took 4 bases from V and 0 from J; bases not matched to a gene: 14. There are 18 residues in the CDR3. Germline V gene lookup returns CDR1 SGHRS and CDR2 YFSETQ.

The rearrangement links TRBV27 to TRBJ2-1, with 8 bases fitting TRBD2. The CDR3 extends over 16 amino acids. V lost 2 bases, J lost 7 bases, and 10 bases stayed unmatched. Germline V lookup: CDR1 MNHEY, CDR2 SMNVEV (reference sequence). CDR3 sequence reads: CASSLAGGRTGNEQFF. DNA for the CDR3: TGTGCCAGCAGTTTAGCGGGGGGACGAACTGGGAATGAGCAGTTCTTC.

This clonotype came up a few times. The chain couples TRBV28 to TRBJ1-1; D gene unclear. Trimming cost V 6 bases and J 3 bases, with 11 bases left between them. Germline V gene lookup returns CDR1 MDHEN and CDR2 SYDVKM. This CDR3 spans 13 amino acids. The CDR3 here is CASSPVLDTEAFF. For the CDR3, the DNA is TGTGCCAGCAGCCCGGTCCTGGACACTGAAGCTTTCTTT.